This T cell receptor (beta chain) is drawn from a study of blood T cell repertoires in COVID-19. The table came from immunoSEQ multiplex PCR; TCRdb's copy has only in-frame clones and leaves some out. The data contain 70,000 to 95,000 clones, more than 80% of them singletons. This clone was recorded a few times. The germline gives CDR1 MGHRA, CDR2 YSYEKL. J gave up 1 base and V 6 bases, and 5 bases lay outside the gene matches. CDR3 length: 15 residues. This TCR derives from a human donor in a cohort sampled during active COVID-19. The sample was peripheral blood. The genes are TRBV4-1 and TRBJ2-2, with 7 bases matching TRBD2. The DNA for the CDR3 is TGCGCCAGCAGTAGAAGCGGGGAGAACACCGGGGAGCTGTTTTTT. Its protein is CASSRSGENTGELFF.